The 30 T cell receptor beta chains below were found in one sample sequenced in a study of blood T cells in healthy people across ages. A J-beta primer mix and a sample-barcoded 5' primer were used in a second PCR of roughly 6 to 12 cycles. TCRdb recomputed calls from the 5' RACE reads with MiXCR, one row per CDR3 protein. The sample yields roughly 500,000 distinct CDR3 sequences, 25% to 30% seen once. The sequenced sample was blood. The receptors come from a woman in her 70s in good health.

The rearrangement links TRBV10-3 to TRBJ1-3, with TRBD1 as a possible D gene (5 bases). This CDR3 spans 14 amino acids. Germline V gives CDR1 ENHRY, CDR2 SYGVKD. Trimming took 6 bases from V and 0 from J, leaving 9 bases between them. CDR3 protein: CAIRQDTSGNTIYF. The CDR3 DNA reads as TGTGCCATCAGGCAGGACACCTCTGGAAACACCATATATTTT.

The chain uses TRBV12-3 or TRBV12-4 and TRBJ2-3; D is perhaps TRBD1 (6 bases). With 5 bases removed from V and 11 bases from J, the gap between germline ends came to 14 bases. This CDR3 contains 12 residues. The CDR3 nucleotides are TGTGCCAGCAGTCCTGACAGGACGTGGCAGTATTTT. Translation gives CASSPDRTWQYF.

This clonotype has a handful of counts. This rearrangement joins TRBV20-1 to TRBJ2-7, with a weak D call TRBD1 (5 bases). The V and J ends lost 3 bases and 1 base respectively, with 19 bases between them. Germline values: CDR1 DFQATT, CDR2 SNEGSKA (reference sequence). The CDR3 runs to 16 residues. CDR3 sequence (DNA): TGCAGTGCTAGGGGAAGAGTGTGGGGCGCATCCTACGAGCAGTACTTC. Encoded protein: CSARGRVWGASYEQYF.

This chain uses TRBV20-1 with TRBJ1-1; D is possibly TRBD1 (6 bases). Trimming removed 1 base from V and 6 bases from J, with 12 bases in between. Looked up from germline, CDR1 is DFQATT and CDR2 is SNEGSKA (reference sequence). CDR3 length: 13 amino acids. The CDR3 DNA reads TGCAGTGCTAGAGGGGACCGACAGGCTGAAGCTTTCTTT. It translates to CSARGDRQAEAFF.

This clonotype was observed a few times. The gene calls are TRBV20-1 and TRBJ2-1; D call uncertain. Germline lookup yields CDR1 DFQATT and CDR2 SNEGSKA (reference sequence). The CDR3 is made up of 14 amino acids. The V and J ends lost 2 bases and 1 base respectively, with 9 bases between them. CDR3 loop: CSARRSRSYNEQFF. CDR3 coding DNA: TGCAGTGCTAGAAGGTCAAGGTCCTACAATGAGCAGTTCTTC.

The V gene is TRBV29-1, the J gene TRBJ2-7, with a possible D match to TRBD2 (5 bases). V lost 4 bases and J 3 bases, leaving 22 bases between the germline ends. This CDR3 comprises 16 residues. The germline V gene encodes CDR1 SQVTM and CDR2 ANQGSEA. In DNA form, the CDR3 reads TGCAGCGTTGCCGGCGGGTCGGACGGGATTCGCTACGAGCAGTACTTC. Amino acid sequence: CSVAGGSDGIRYEQYF.

This rearrangement joins TRBV4-3 to TRBJ1-2, with TRBD1 identical over 7 bases. The V segment lost 1 base and the J segment 7 bases; nucleotides outside the gene matches: 6. CDR1 and CDR2 (germline): LGHNA, YSLEER. The length of the CDR3 is 14 residues. CDR3 loop: CASSQGQGLRGYTF. CDR3 nucleotides: TGCGCCAGCAGCCAAGGACAGGGACTCCGTGGCTACACCTTC.

This rearrangement joins TRBV7-6 to TRBJ2-1; no reliable D call. V was pared by 5 bases and J by 11 bases, with 22 bases between. CDR1 and CDR2 from the germline V gene are SGHVS and FNYEAQ. CDR3 size: 15 residues. CDR3 coding DNA: TGTGCCAGCAGCCTGTTAGCCGATAGTGACACTAAGCAGTTCTTC. As protein: CASSLLADSDTKQFF.

The chain carries TRBV20-1 and TRBJ2-2; either TRBD1 or TRBD2 may supply D (7 bases each). Germline-derived CDR1 and CDR2 are DFQATT and SNEGSKA (reference sequence). Between the trimmed V and J ends, which lost 0 bases and 1 base, there was a span of 15 bases. There are 17 residues in the CDR3. CDR3 bases: TGCAGTGCTAGAGATCCTCGCAGGGGGGGGAACACCGGGGAGCTGTTTTTT. This translates into CSARDPRRGGNTGELFF.

The CDR3 is CSARQGSGNTIYF. Here the CDR3 DNA reads TGCAGTGCTAGACAGGGATCTGGAAACACCATATATTTT. The chain joins TRBV20-1 to TRBJ1-3; D may be TRBD1 (5 bases). Trimming cost V 2 bases and J 1 base, with 6 bases left between them. Germline V gives CDR1 DFQATT, CDR2 SNEGSKA (reference sequence). This CDR3 has 13 residues.

This clonotype showed up just a few times. The chain is built from TRBV5-1 and TRBJ1-1, with D uncertain. V lost 4 bases and J lost 7, with 8 bases in between. There are 11 residues in the CDR3. Germline CDR1 and CDR2: SGHRS and YFSETQ. The DNA of the CDR3 is TGCGCCAGCAGCGAGGGAGTTGAAGCTTTCTTT. Its translation: CASSEGVEAFF.

This clonotype has just a few counts. For the CDR3, the DNA is TGTGCCAGCAGTATCAAACAGGGCCAGGACTCCTACGAGCAGTACTTC. Its translation: CASSIKQGQDSYEQYF. The chain couples TRBV27 to TRBJ2-5; D possibly corresponds to TRBD1 (6 bases). The tail of the sequence fits TRBJ2-7 better, so the J call may be wrong. Looked up from germline, CDR1 is MNHEY and CDR2 is SMNVEV (reference sequence). CDR3 length: 16 amino acids.

The CDR3 nucleotides read TGTGCCAGCAGTTCCCCCCGGGGGAACCAGGGGGGCAGCTCCTACAATGAGCAGTTCTTC. Translating it yields CASSSPRGNQGGSSYNEQFF. The chain links TRBV6-5 to TRBJ2-1; possibly TRBD1 for D (7 bases). V gave up 4 bases and J gave up 0 bases, with 25 bases separating them. CDR1 and CDR2 (germline): MNHEY, SVGAGI. The CDR3 has 20 residues.

As to this clonotype: The junction departs from germline at one end; a sequencing error may be responsible. This sequence joins TRBV29-1 and TRBJ2-3, with D perhaps matching TRBD1 (6 bases). The CDR3 spans 11 residues. Germline-derived CDR1 and CDR2 are SQVTM and ANQGSEA. CDR3 protein: CSGTVRDTQYF. The CDR3 region has the DNA TGCAGCGGGACAGTGAGAGATACGCAATATTTT.

This clonotype has only a few counts. This sequence joins TRBV9 and TRBJ2-2; D call uncertain. This CDR3 spans 12 amino acids. The germline gives CDR1 SGDLS, CDR2 YYNGEE. Trimming left V 1 base short and J 8 bases short, with 6 bases between. CDR3 DNA: TGTGCCAGCAGCGTACTTCCAGGGGAGCTGTTTTTT. It translates to CASSVLPGELFF.

CDR3 amino acids: CASRTRTGTGELFF. The DNA of the CDR3 is TGTGCCAGCAGGACTCGGACGGGAACCGGGGAGCTGTTTTTT. V is TRBV12-3 or TRBV12-4 and J is TRBJ2-2; possibly TRBD2 for D (5 bases). This CDR3 is built from 14 residues. The V end lost 6 bases, the J end lost 5 bases, and 13 bases lay between the germline ends.

The rearrangement uses TRBV6-1 and TRBJ1-5; D might be TRBD1 (5 bases). V lost 6 bases to trimming and J lost 4 bases, with 19 bases between them. From germline, CDR1 is MNHNS and CDR2 SASEGT. CDR3 length equals 16 residues. The CDR3 DNA reads TGTGCCAGCAGCCCCCTGGGACCGGGGGGAAATCAGCCCCAGCATTTT. Its protein product is CASSPLGPGGNQPQHF.

As DNA, the CDR3 is TGTGCCAGCAGCCCCGGGGGGTTCCGCTTCAAAGAGACCCAGTACTTC. This gives the protein CASSPGGFRFKETQYF. The V and J genes are TRBV7-9 and TRBJ2-5; 7 bases align to TRBD2. The CDR3 runs 16 residues. V shed 5 bases and J 3 bases; nucleotides not matched to a gene: 12. The V gene's germline CDR1 is SEHNR and CDR2 FQNEAQ (reference sequence).

This clonotype has more than one count but fewer than ten. V usage is TRBV14 and J usage is TRBJ2-5; 8 bases are a match to TRBD2. The V segment lost 3 bases and the J segment 3 bases; nucleotides outside the gene matches: 3. The germline V gene encodes CDR1 SGHDN and CDR2 FVKESK. The CDR3 spans 14 residues. The CDR3, as DNA: TGTGCCAGCAGCCACTACGGGAGGGAAGAGACCCAGTACTTC. The encoded protein is CASSHYGREETQYF. The variable domain in full, completed from reference TRBV14 and TRBJ2-5, reads EAGVTQFPSHSVIEKGQTVTLRCDPISGHDNLYWYRRVMGKEIKFLLHFVKESKQDESGMPNNRFLAERTGGTYSTLKVQPAELEDSGVYFCASSHYGREETQYFGPGTRLLVL.

The chain recombines TRBV20-1 with TRBJ1-2; D is unclear. CDR1 is DFQATT, CDR2 SNEGSKA, per germline (reference sequence). CDR3 size: 12 residues. V was cut by 4 bases and J by 8 bases, with 14 bases left in between. The CDR3 loop is CSANRELLGYTF. CDR3 DNA sequence: TGCAGTGCTAACCGAGAATTGCTGGGCTACACCTTC.

The chain is built from TRBV30 and TRBJ2-4, with 8 nucleotides matching TRBD1. The CDR3 contains 14 residues. CDR1 and CDR2 (germline): GTSNPN, SVGIG (reference sequence). The trim removed 7 bases at V and 3 bases at J, leaving 8 bases unmatched. The CDR3 nucleotides read TGTGCCTTGATGACAGGGGATGGCAAAAACATTCAGTACTTC. Amino acid sequence: CALMTGDGKNIQYF.

The V gene is TRBV7-8, the J gene TRBJ1-5; perhaps TRBD1 as D (6 bases). The germline gives CDR1 SGHVS, CDR2 FQNEAQ. The V and J ends lost 5 bases and 6 bases respectively, with 11 bases between them. The CDR3 totals 13 residues. The CDR3 DNA follows: TGTGCCAGCAGCGTCCAAGGGGGTCAGCCCCAGCATTTT. This sequence encodes CASSVQGGQPQHF.

This clonotype has a handful of counts. V usage is TRBV27 and J usage is TRBJ1-5; TRBD1 agrees at 7 bases. CDR1 is MNHEY, CDR2 SMNVEV, per germline (reference sequence). Losses at the gene ends were 9 bases for V and 3 bases for J; bases not matched to a gene: 17. This CDR3 comprises 17 residues. The CDR3 bases are TGTGCCAGTAGCAATTCCCAGGGGGAACTCGACAATCAGCCCCAGCATTTT. Its protein is CASSNSQGELDNQPQHF.

This chain uses TRBV30 with TRBJ2-5; no definite D call. The J call may be wrong; the DNA end is better matched by TRBJ2-7. The CDR3 loop spans 11 amino acids. Germline CDR1 is GTSNPN and CDR2 is SVGIG (reference sequence). The CDR3 sequence is CAWSIRHEQYF. For the CDR3, the DNA is TGTGCCTGGAGTATAAGGCACGAGCAGTACTTC.

The sample holds a few counts of this clonotype. The V and J genes are TRBV20-1 and TRBJ1-2; D remains ambiguous. Germline CDR1 reads DFQATT; CDR2 reads SNEGSKA (reference sequence). The CDR3 has 13 amino acids. The V gene lost 7 bases and the J gene lost 4 bases, with 16 bases spanning the gap. The CDR3 loop is CSVGPGESYGYTF. The CDR3 nucleotides are TGCAGTGTCGGCCCAGGAGAGAGCTATGGCTACACCTTC.

The chain employs TRBV7-8 and TRBJ2-7; D remains ambiguous. This CDR3 spans 13 amino acids. Germline-derived CDR1 and CDR2 are SGHVS and FQNEAQ. Trimming stripped 3 bases from V and 6 bases from J, with 12 bases between. The CDR3 is CASSFPQAFEQYF. The CDR3 nucleotides are TGTGCCAGCAGCTTTCCTCAGGCCTTCGAGCAGTACTTC.

As for this clonotype: The junction differs from germline at one of its ends, possibly a read error. V and J are TRBV5-1 and TRBJ2-5; 10 nucleotides align to TRBD1. Germline loops: CDR1 SGHRS, CDR2 YFSETQ. The CDR3 spans 15 residues. The CDR3 sequence is CASGKGQGLQETRYF. Written as DNA, the CDR3 is TGCGCCAGCGGAAAGGGACAGGGGCTTCAAGAGACCCGGTACTTC.

This clonotype was recorded a few times. This chain links TRBV5-1 with TRBJ2-1; TRBD1 matches at 9 bases. The J segment lost 8 bases and the V segment lost 3 bases, leaving 6 bases of the junction unmatched. The CDR3 runs 14 residues. The germline gives CDR1 SGHRS, CDR2 YFSETQ. Written as DNA, the CDR3 is TGCGCCAGCAGCTCCAGGGGGACAGGGCATGAGCAGTTCTTC. Protein product: CASSSRGTGHEQFF.

The rearrangement joins TRBV6-5 to TRBJ1-2, with D unresolved. Germline V gives CDR1 MNHEY, CDR2 SVGAGI. The CDR3 loop spans 15 amino acids. Trimming left V 0 bases short and J 2 bases short, with 10 bases between. CDR3 protein: CASSYSRAGNYGYTF. CDR3 in DNA: TGTGCCAGCAGTTACTCGAGAGCGGGGAACTATGGCTACACCTTC.

V usage is TRBV27 and J usage is TRBJ2-2, with unresolved D. The germline V and J ends were trimmed by 1 base and 0 bases, with 12 bases remaining between them. Per the germline V gene, CDR1 is MNHEY and CDR2 is SMNVEV (reference sequence). The CDR3 has 17 amino acids. This CDR3 is CASSLLARPTNTGELFF. The CDR3 DNA is TGTGCCAGCAGTTTATTGGCCCGACCAACGAACACCGGGGAGCTGTTTTTT.